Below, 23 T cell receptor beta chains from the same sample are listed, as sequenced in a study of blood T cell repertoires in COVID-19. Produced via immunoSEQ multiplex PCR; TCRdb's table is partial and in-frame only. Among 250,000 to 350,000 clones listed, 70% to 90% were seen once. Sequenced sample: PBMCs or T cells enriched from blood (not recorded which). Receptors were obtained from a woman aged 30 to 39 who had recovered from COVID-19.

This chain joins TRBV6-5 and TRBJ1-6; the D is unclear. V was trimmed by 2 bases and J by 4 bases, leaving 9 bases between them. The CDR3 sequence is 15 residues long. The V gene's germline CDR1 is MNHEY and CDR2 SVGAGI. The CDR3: CASSYEQMYNSPLHF. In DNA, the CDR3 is TGTGCCAGCAGTTACGAACAGATGTATAATTCACCCCTCCACTTT.

The CDR3: CASSLTGETGELFF. CDR3 nucleotide sequence: TGCGCCAGCAGCCTGACAGGGGAAACCGGGGAGCTGTTTTTT. The rearrangement links TRBV5-1 to TRBJ2-2, with 8 bases identical to TRBD1. Germline-derived CDR1 and CDR2 are SGHRS and YFSETQ. After removal of 4 bases from V and 5 bases from J, the junction contained 4 bases not matched to a gene. This CDR3 contains 14 residues. Together with reference TRBV5-1 and TRBJ2-2, the CDR3 gives the full variable domain: KAGVTQTPRYLIKTRGQQVTLSCSPISGHRSVSWYQQTPGQGLQFLFEYFSETQRNKGNFPGRFSGRQFSNSRSEMNVSTLELGDSALYLCASSLTGETGELFFGEGSRLTVL.

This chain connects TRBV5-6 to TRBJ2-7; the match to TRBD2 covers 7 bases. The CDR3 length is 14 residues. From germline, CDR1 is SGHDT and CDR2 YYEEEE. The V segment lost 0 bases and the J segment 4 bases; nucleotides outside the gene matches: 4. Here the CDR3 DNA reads TGTGCCAGCAGCTTGGAGCGGGACGAGTACGAGCAGTACTTC. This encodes CASSLERDEYEQYF.

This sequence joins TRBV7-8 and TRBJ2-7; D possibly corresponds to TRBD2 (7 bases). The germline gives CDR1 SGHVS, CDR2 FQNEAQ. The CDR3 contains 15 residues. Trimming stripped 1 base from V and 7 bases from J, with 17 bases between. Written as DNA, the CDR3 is TGTGCCAGCAGCTTAGGTGGGGGGGCCTCGAAAGAGCAGTACTTC. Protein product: CASSLGGGASKEQYF.

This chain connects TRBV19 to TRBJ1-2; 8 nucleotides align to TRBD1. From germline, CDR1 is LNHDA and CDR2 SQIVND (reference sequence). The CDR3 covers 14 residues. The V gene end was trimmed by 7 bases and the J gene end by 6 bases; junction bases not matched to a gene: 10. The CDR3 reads CASNGQGLNHGYTF. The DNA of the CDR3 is TGTGCCAGTAACGGACAGGGCCTCAACCATGGCTACACCTTC.

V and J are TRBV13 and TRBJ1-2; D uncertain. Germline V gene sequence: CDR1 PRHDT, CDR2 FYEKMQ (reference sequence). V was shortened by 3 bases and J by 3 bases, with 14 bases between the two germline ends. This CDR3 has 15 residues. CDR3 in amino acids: CASSFGGISYYGYTF. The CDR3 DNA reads TGTGCCAGCAGCTTCGGCGGAATCTCATACTATGGCTACACCTTC.

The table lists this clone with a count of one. CDR3 protein: CASSLGVAGEREQFF. CDR3 bases: TGTGCCAGCAGTTTAGGGGTAGCGGGGGAAAGGGAGCAGTTCTTC. This rearrangement joins TRBV28 to TRBJ2-1; the match to TRBD2 covers 9 bases. With 2 bases clipped from V and 10 bases from J, the junction kept 9 bases outside the gene matches. The CDR3 extends over 15 amino acids. CDR1 MDHEN and CDR2 SYDVKM come from the germline V gene.

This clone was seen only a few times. The CDR3 DNA sequence: TGTGCCAGCAGCCAGGTACGGGACAACGAGCAGTACTTC. Protein sequence: CASSQVRDNEQYF. This chain uses TRBV3-1 (or the pseudogene TRBV3-2) with TRBJ2-7, with D possibly TRBD1 on 6 matching bases. CDR3 length: 13 residues. V lost 3 bases and J 5 bases, leaving 11 bases between the germline ends. Germline loops: CDR1 LGHDT, CDR2 YNNKEL (reference sequence).

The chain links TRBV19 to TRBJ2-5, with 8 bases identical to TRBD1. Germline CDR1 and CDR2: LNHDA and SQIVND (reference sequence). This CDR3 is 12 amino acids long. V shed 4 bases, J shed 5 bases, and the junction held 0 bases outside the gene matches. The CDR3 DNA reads TGTGCCAGTAGTAGGGACAGGGAGACCCAGTACTTC. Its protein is CASSRDRETQYF.

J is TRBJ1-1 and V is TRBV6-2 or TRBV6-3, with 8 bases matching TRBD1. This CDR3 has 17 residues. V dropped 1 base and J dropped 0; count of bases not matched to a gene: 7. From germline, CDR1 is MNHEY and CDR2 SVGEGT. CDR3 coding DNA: TGTGCCAGCAGTTACTTGCAGGGGGCAGGGATGAACACTGAAGCTTTCTTT. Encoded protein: CASSYLQGAGMNTEAFF.

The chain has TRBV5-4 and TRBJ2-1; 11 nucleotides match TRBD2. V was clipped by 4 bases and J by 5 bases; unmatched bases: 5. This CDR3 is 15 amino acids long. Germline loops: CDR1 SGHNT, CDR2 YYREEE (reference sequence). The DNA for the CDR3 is TGTGCCAGCAGCCACCCGGGACTAGCGGACAATGAGCAGTTCTTC. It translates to CASSHPGLADNEQFF.

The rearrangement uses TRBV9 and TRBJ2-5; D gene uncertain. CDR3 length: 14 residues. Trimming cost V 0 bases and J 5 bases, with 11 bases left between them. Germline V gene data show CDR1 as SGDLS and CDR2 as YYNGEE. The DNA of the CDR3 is TGTGCCAGCAGCGTAGATGGGTACGGGGAGACCCAGTACTTC. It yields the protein CASSVDGYGETQYF.

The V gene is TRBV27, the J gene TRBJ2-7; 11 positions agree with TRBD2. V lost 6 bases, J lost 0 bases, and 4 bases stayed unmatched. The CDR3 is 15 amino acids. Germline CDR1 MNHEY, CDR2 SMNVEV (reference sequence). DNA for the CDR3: TGTGCCAGCAGCCTAGCGGGAGGCTCCTCCTACGAGCAGTACTTC. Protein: CASSLAGGSSYEQYF.

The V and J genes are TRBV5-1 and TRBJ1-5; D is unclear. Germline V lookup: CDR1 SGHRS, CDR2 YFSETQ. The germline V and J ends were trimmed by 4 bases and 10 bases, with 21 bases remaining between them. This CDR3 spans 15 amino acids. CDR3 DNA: TGCGCCAGCAGCCTAACCGGACTGAGTCAGGAACCCCAGCATTTT. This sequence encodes CASSLTGLSQEPQHF.

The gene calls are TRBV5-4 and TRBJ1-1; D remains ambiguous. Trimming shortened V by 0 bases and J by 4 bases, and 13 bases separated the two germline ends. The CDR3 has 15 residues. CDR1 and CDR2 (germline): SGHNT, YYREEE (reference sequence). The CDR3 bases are TGTGCCAGCAGCTTGGAGACGGGTTTGGGCACTGAAGCTTTCTTT. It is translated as CASSLETGLGTEAFF.

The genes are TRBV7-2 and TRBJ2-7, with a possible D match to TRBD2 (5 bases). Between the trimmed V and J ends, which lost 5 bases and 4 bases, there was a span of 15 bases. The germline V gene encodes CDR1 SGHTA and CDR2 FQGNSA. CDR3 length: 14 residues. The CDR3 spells CASSPGIFLYEQYF. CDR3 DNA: TGTGCCAGCAGCCCGGGAATTTTCCTTTACGAGCAGTACTTC.

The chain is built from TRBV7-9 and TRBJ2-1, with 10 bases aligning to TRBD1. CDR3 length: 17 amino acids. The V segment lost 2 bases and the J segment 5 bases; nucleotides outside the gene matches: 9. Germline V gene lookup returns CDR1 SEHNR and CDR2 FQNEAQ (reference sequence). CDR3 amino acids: CASSLIPGQGFDNEQFF. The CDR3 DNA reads TGTGCCAGCAGCTTAATTCCGGGACAGGGGTTCGACAATGAGCAGTTCTTC.

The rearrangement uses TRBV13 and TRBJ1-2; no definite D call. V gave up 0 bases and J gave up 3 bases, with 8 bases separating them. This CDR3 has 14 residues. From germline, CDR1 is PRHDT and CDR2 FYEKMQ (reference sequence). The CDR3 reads CASSLGSEYYGYTF. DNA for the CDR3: TGTGCCAGCAGCTTAGGCTCAGAATACTATGGCTACACCTTC.

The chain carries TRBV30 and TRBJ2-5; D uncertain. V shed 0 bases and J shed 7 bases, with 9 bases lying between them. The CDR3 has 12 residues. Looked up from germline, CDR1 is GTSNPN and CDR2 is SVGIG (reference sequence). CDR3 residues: CAWSVNAGTQYF. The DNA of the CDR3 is TGTGCCTGGAGTGTTAACGCCGGGACCCAGTACTTC.

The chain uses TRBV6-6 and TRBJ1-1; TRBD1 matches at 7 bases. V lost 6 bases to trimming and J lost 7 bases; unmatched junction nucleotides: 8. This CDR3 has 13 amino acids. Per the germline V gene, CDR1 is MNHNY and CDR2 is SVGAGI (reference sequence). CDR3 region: CASSLLRQGEAFF. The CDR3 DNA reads TGTGCCAGCAGCTTGCTCCGACAGGGTGAAGCTTTCTTT.

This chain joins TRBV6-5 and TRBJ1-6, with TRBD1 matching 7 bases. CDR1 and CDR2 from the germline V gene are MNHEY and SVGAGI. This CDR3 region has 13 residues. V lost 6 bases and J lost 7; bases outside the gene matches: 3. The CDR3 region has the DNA TGTGCCAGCAGGGGACAGTTAAATTCACCCCTCCACTTT. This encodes CASRGQLNSPLHF.

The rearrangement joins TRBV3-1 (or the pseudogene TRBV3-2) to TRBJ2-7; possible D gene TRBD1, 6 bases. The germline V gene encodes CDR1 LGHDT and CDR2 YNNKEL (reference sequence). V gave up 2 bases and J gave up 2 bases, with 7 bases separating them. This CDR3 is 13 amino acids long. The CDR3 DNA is TGTGCCAGCAGCCAACGGACAGCCTACGAGCAGTACTTC. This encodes CASSQRTAYEQYF.

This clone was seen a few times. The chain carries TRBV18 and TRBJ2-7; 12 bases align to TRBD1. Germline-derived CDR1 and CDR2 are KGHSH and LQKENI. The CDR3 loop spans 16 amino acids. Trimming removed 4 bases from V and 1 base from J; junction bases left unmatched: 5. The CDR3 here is CASSLGTGGISYEQYF. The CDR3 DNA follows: TGTGCCAGCTCACTCGGGACAGGGGGCATATCCTACGAGCAGTACTTC.